The clone carrying this TCR beta chain came up a few times. Its antigen is unidentified. The data were obtained in a study of beta chain features in type 1 diabetes. For the study at large: The number of sorted cells examined across all samples was under 140,000,000. Study-wide findings and caveats: All four CD4+ subsets of Type 1 diabetes patients contained TCRB CDR3s that were moderately but significantly shorter. Among patients, naive, central memory and Treg TCRB repertoires appeared more similar than among healthy donors.

The investigators reverse transcribed all of the isolated RNA, so they sequenced expressed TCRB transcripts. Produced via immunoSEQ multiplex PCR; TCRdb's table is partial and in-frame only. The data show about 620,000 clones, with around 15% seen just once and around 0.095% held by the top ten. This CDR3 has 12 amino acids. V was trimmed by 7 bases and J by 2 bases, leaving 11 bases between them. The germline CDR1 and CDR2 sequences are SQVTM and ANQGSEA. Material for sequencing was naive CD4+ T cells from blood. The receptor's source is a man aged 18 to 30 in good health. V usage is TRBV29-1 and J usage is TRBJ2-5; D perhaps matches TRBD2 (5 bases). In DNA form, the CDR3 reads TGCAGCGGACACCGGGGACAAGAGACCCAGTACTTC. It is translated as CSGHRGQETQYF. Filled out from reference TRBV29-1 and TRBJ2-5, the complete variable domain reads SAVISQKPSRDICQRGTSLTIQCQVDSQVTMMFWYRQQPGQSLTLIATANQGSEATYESGFVIDKFPISRPNLTFSTLTVSNMSPEDSSIYLCSGHRGQETQYFGPGTRLLVL.